A selection of T cell receptor beta chains follows, all from one sample in a study of cytomegalovirus exposure and HLA in healthy donors. Profiling relied on immunoSEQ multiplex PCR, and the TCRdb table lists in-frame clones only, not all of them. The sample holds about 140,000 clones, 80% to 85% seen once. Specimen: PBMCs. The receptors derive from a woman aged 25 to 39 in good health and CMV-seronegative. The CDR3 runs from the conserved cysteine through the conserved F or W. Fields, in order: D gene, CDR3 length, V gene, J gene, clone size, CDR3 DNA, CDR3 protein. A D gene is named only where the DNA matches it firmly. Size tells how often a clone was seen (once, few, many) or the class of an expanded clone, and some rows leave it out.

D: TRBD2; length: 15; V: TRBV5-4; J: TRBJ2-7; size: -; DNA: TGTGCCAGCAGCGGCCTAGCGGGAGAGGGGTACGAGCAGTACTTC; CDR3: CASSGLAGEGYEQYF
D: -; length: 11; V: TRBV7-9; J: TRBJ2-7; size: once; DNA: TGTTCCAGCAGCTTGAGCTACGAGCAGTACTTC; CDR3: CSSSLSYEQYF
D: TRBD1; length: 15; V: TRBV18; J: TRBJ1-2; size: -; DNA: TGTGCCAGCTCCCCACGGACAGGGGACAACTATGGCTACACCTTC; CDR3: CASSPRTGDNYGYTF
D: -; length: 13; V: TRBV27; J: TRBJ1-5; size: -; DNA: TGTGCCAGCAGGGGCGCAGGCAATCAGCCCCAGCATTTT; CDR3: CASRGAGNQPQHF
D: -; length: 13; V: TRBV30; J: TRBJ2-3; size: -; DNA: TGTGCCCGCAGTTGGGGGCGCAGGGATACGCAGTATTTT; CDR3: CARSWGRRDTQYF
D: -; length: 13; V: TRBV12-5; J: TRBJ1-3; size: -; DNA: TGTGCTAGTGGCCTGGGAGCCAGCGGCACCATATATTTT; CDR3: CASGLGASGTIYF
D: -; length: 13; V: TRBV5-1; J: TRBJ1-2; size: few; DNA: TGCGCCAGCAGCTCAGAGGGAATAGATGGCTACACCTTC; CDR3: CASSSEGIDGYTF
D: -; length: 14; V: TRBV2; J: TRBJ2-7; size: -; DNA: TGTGCCAGCAACCTCAGGGGGGACTCCTACGAGCAGTACTTC; CDR3: CASNLRGDSYEQYF
D: TRBD2; length: 14; V: TRBV27; J: TRBJ2-5; size: -; DNA: TGTGCCAGCAGGGACTTAGCGGGCCAAGAGACCCAGTACTTC; CDR3: CASRDLAGQETQYF
D: -; length: 15; V: TRBV18; J: TRBJ1-3; size: -; DNA: TGTGCCAGCTCCCCCTTGCAAACAGAGGGAAACACCATATATTTT; CDR3: CASSPLQTEGNTIYF
D: -; length: 14; V: TRBV4-3; J: TRBJ1-3; size: -; DNA: TGCGCCAGCAGCCAAGGACAGGTTGGAAACACCATATATTTT; CDR3: CASSQGQVGNTIYF
D: -; length: 15; V: TRBV10-3; J: TRBJ2-7; size: -; DNA: TGTGCCATCAGTGAGCTAGTCGGGGGTTCGCTTGAGCAGTACTTC; CDR3: CAISELVGGSLEQYF
D: -; length: 16; V: TRBV5-8; J: TRBJ1-2; size: few; DNA: TGTGCCAGCAGCTTAGGCGGAGCCCCGACTCGCTATGGCTACACCTTC; CDR3: CASSLGGAPTRYGYTF
D: TRBD1; length: 15; V: TRBV5-1; J: TRBJ2-1; size: -; DNA: TGCGCCAGCAGCGGGACGGGGACAGGCTGGAATGAGCAGTTCTTC; CDR3: CASSGTGTGWNEQFF
D: -; length: 18; V: TRBV25-1; J: TRBJ1-5; size: few; DNA: TGTGCCAGCAGTGAGGGGAGGGGACCGGGGGGTAGCAATCAGCCCCAGCATTTT; CDR3: CASSEGRGPGGSNQPQHF
D: TRBD2; length: 14; V: TRBV11-2; J: TRBJ2-5; size: -; DNA: TGTGCCAGCAGCTTTAGCGGGCCCCAAGAGACCCAGTACTTC; CDR3: CASSFSGPQETQYF
D: -; length: 12; V: TRBV30; J: TRBJ2-1; size: -; DNA: TGTGCCCTCCTGACAGGAACGGGGGAGCAGTTCTTC; CDR3: CALLTGTGEQFF
D: TRBD1; length: 13; V: TRBV7-3; J: TRBJ1-1; size: few; DNA: TGTGCCAGCAGCGCTACAAGGGGGCGGGTAGCTTTCTTT; CDR3: CASSATRGRVAFF
D: -; length: 18; V: TRBV5-6; J: TRBJ1-5; size: -; DNA: TGTGCCAGCAGCTTAACCCAGAGGGGGATCCTTAGCAATCAGCCCCAGCATTTT; CDR3: CASSLTQRGILSNQPQHF
D: TRBD2; length: 16; V: TRBV5-1; J: TRBJ2-3; size: -; DNA: TGCGCCAGCAGCTTCCTAGCGGGGGGAAGCACAGATACGCAGTATTTT; CDR3: CASSFLAGGSTDTQYF
D: TRBD1; length: 13; V: TRBV5-6; J: TRBJ1-1; size: -; DNA: TGTGCCAGCAGCTTCACAGGGGGCACTGAAGCTTTCTTT; CDR3: CASSFTGGTEAFF
D: -; length: 16; V: TRBV27; J: TRBJ1-1; size: -; DNA: TGTGCCAGCAGTTTGTTGGCATACCCAAGGGGCACTGAAGCTTTCTTT; CDR3: CASSLLAYPRGTEAFF
D: -; length: 15; V: TRBV4-3; J: TRBJ1-1; size: -; DNA: TGCGCCAGCAGCCAACTCAAAGACTGGAACACTGAAGCTTTCTTT; CDR3: CASSQLKDWNTEAFF
D: -; length: 14; V: TRBV29-1; J: TRBJ1-2; size: -; DNA: TGCAGCGTTGAAGATTCTCCAGGCTCCTATGGCTACACCTTC; CDR3: CSVEDSPGSYGYTF
D: -; length: 14; V: TRBV5-1; J: TRBJ1-6; size: -; DNA: TGCGCCAGCAGCTTTGCGGGGAATAATTCACCCCTCCACTTT; CDR3: CASSFAGNNSPLHF
D: -; length: 13; V: TRBV5-4; J: TRBJ1-4; size: once; DNA: TGTGCCAGCAGAGGAGGTGATAATGAAAAACTGTTTTTT; CDR3: CASRGGDNEKLFF
D: -; length: 14; V: TRBV7-9; J: TRBJ2-7; size: -; DNA: TGTGCCAGCAGCCAGACCAGGGGCCCCTACGAGCAGTACTTC; CDR3: CASSQTRGPYEQYF
D: TRBD2; length: 15; V: TRBV5-1; J: TRBJ2-5; size: once; DNA: TGCGCCAGCCTGGGAGACGGACTAGTCCAAGAGACCCAGTACTTC; CDR3: CASLGDGLVQETQYF
D: -; length: 14; V: TRBV2; J: TRBJ1-1; size: few; DNA: TGTGCCAGCAGTGATTCCCAGGGGAACCCTGAAGCTTTCTTT; CDR3: CASSDSQGNPEAFF
D: TRBD2; length: 14; V: TRBV14; J: TRBJ2-5; size: -; DNA: TGTGCCAGCAGCCAAGAAAGGGGAGGGGAGACCCAGTACTTC; CDR3: CASSQERGGETQYF
D: TRBD1; length: 15; V: TRBV28; J: TRBJ2-3; size: -; DNA: TGTGCCAGCAGTCCCTCCGGGACAGGGTTAGATACGCAGTATTTT; CDR3: CASSPSGTGLDTQYF
D: -; length: 14; V: TRBV27; J: TRBJ1-4; size: -; DNA: TGTGCCAGCAGTTTAGGACATGCTAATGAAAAACTGTTTTTT; CDR3: CASSLGHANEKLFF
D: -; length: 12; V: TRBV7-9; J: TRBJ2-3; size: -; DNA: TGTGCCAGCAGCTGGGGGGCAGATACGCAGTATTTT; CDR3: CASSWGADTQYF
D: -; length: 14; V: TRBV27; J: TRBJ1-5; size: -; DNA: TGTGCCAGCCAAATGGGGGCTGGCAATCAGCCCCAGCATTTT; CDR3: CASQMGAGNQPQHF
D: TRBD1; length: 11; V: TRBV5-1; J: TRBJ1-2; size: -; DNA: TGCGCCAGCAGCTCCGACAGGGGGCAGGCCTTC; CDR3: CASSSDRGQAF
D: -; length: 13; V: TRBV9; J: TRBJ1-1; size: -; DNA: TGTGCCAGCAGCGGTGGGGGAGGTACTGAAGCTTTCTTT; CDR3: CASSGGGGTEAFF
D: -; length: 16; V: TRBV30; J: TRBJ1-6; size: few; DNA: TGTGCCTGGAGTGTACGATCGGGCTCCTATAATTCACCCCTCCACTTT; CDR3: CAWSVRSGSYNSPLHF
D: TRBD1; length: 14; V: TRBV27; J: TRBJ2-3; size: -; DNA: TGTGCCAGCAGTTTCGACAGGGCGGGAGATACGCAGTATTTT; CDR3: CASSFDRAGDTQYF
D: -; length: 15; V: TRBV5-4; J: TRBJ1-2; size: -; DNA: TGTGCCAGCAACGTCGCGGGACGGCGCAACTATGGCTACACCTTC; CDR3: CASNVAGRRNYGYTF
D: -; length: 15; V: TRBV30; J: TRBJ1-1; size: -; DNA: TGTGCCTGGAGTGAATCGACAGACATGAACACTGAAGCTTTCTTT; CDR3: CAWSESTDMNTEAFF
D: TRBD1; length: 12; V: TRBV29-1; J: TRBJ1-1; size: -; DNA: TGCAGCGTGACAGGGGAGGTCACTGAAGCTTTCTTT; CDR3: CSVTGEVTEAFF